This entry describes one T cell receptor beta chain. These data originate in a study of graft-versus-host responses after intestinal transplantation. The method was immunoSEQ multiplex PCR; TCRdb's version includes in-frame clones alone and lacks a portion of them. The sample holds some 41,000 clones; over 85% are singletons and the top ten take approximately 6.9%. The sequence came from a human patient who received an intestinal transplant, so some T cells may come from the graft donor. Here the sequenced sample was PBMCs, taken roughly 270 days after transplant.

The CDR3 reads CASSWGTSPDTQYF. The DNA of the CDR3 is TGCGCCAGCAGCTGGGGGACTAGCCCAGATACGCAGTATTTT. The chain is built from TRBV5-1 and TRBJ2-3, with 9 bases lining up with TRBD2. V was clipped by 3 bases and J by 4 bases; unmatched bases: 3. The CDR3 is 14 amino acids. Germline assignment: CDR1 SGHRS and CDR2 YFSETQ.